Each of the 24 T cell receptor beta chains below was sequenced from the same sample in a study of T cells in Graves' hyperthyroidism and ophthalmopathy (dated by TCRdb to the late 2010s). Libraries were made using multiplex PCR. Sequencing was carried out with an Illumina HiSeq 2000. The TCR beta CDR3 regions were amplified from the RNA transcripts. For the first round of RT-PCR on the TCR CDR3, the HTBI primer set was used together with the Qiagen OneStep RT-PCR kit. The public reads were quality trimmed at Q25 with fastp and then assembled into clones with MiXCR by TCRdb, keeping productive beta chains. Rows with a matching CDR3 protein are joined into one entry that keeps the most common DNA and genes. The sample table holds 500,000 to 750,000 distinct CDR3 sequences, of which 15% to 18% were seen once. Clones ranked in the top ten supply under 8% of the sample. Sequenced input: blood. These TCRs come from a woman aged 25 to 45 with Graves' hyperthyroidism.

The table lists this clonotype with many counts. The V and J genes are TRBV11-2 and TRBJ2-7; D unresolved. The CDR3 runs 12 residues. V gave up 5 bases and J gave up 6 bases, with 11 bases separating them. Germline V CDR1 and CDR2: SGHAT, FQNNGV. The DNA of the CDR3 is TGTGCCAGCAGCCCGCCGGGTTCCGAGCAGTACTTC. Protein sequence: CASSPPGSEQYF.

The V gene is TRBV30, the J gene TRBJ2-1; D is undetermined. The V gene lost 2 bases and the J gene lost 2 bases, with 10 bases spanning the gap. Germline values: CDR1 GTSNPN, CDR2 SVGIG (reference sequence). The CDR3 sequence is 14 residues long. The CDR3 region is CAWSRRKTYNEQFF. The CDR3 DNA follows: TGTGCCTGGAGTCGCAGGAAGACCTACAATGAGCAGTTCTTC.

This clonotype was recorded many times. This chain connects TRBV5-1 to TRBJ2-1, with 10 bases that match TRBD1. J lost 2 bases, V lost 7 bases, and 6 bases had no gene match. CDR1 and CDR2 from the germline V gene are SGHRS and YFSETQ. The CDR3 spans 15 residues. CDR3 region: CASQPGQGTYNEQFF. CDR3 bases: TGCGCCAGCCAACCGGGACAGGGGACCTACAATGAGCAGTTCTTC.

This clonotype showed up many times. The V gene is TRBV6-1, the J gene TRBJ1-1; the D is unclear. CDR3 length equals 12 residues. The germline gives CDR1 MNHNS, CDR2 SASEGT. Trimming removed 8 bases from V and 0 bases from J, with 7 bases in between. The CDR3 spells CASSRVNTEAFF. CDR3 bases: TGTGCCAGCTCGAGAGTGAACACTGAAGCTTTCTTT.

In its sample, this clonotype was seen many times. The chain employs TRBV2 and TRBJ1-1, with no clear D. The CDR3 covers 13 residues. The V end lost 7 bases, the J end lost 0 bases, and 9 bases lay between the germline ends. Germline V gives CDR1 SNHLY, CDR2 FYNNEI. The CDR3 nucleotides are TGTGCCAGCATTGAGGAGATGAACACTGAAGCTTTCTTT. Its protein is CASIEEMNTEAFF.

This clonotype showed up many times. V gene TRBV12-3 or TRBV12-4 combines with J gene TRBJ1-1, with no clear D. This CDR3 contains 14 residues. V was trimmed by 3 bases and J by 1 base, leaving 9 bases between them. The CDR3 is CASSFAGTNTEAFF. In DNA, the CDR3 is TGTGCCAGCAGTTTCGCCGGCACGAACACTGAAGCTTTCTTT.

This clonotype has only a few counts. The chain uses TRBV6-1 and TRBJ2-7; D not resolved. Deletions cut 6 bases from V and 0 bases from J, with 18 bases between. The CDR3 has 16 residues. In germline, CDR1 is MNHNS, CDR2 SASEGT. CDR3 in DNA: TGTGCCAGCAGCCTGGCCTTGGCGACAAGCTCCTACGAGCAGTACTTC. It yields the protein CASSLALATSSYEQYF.

The sample holds many counts of this clonotype. The CDR3 bases are TGTGCCAGCAGGGACTCAAGAAACACCGGGGAGCTGTTTTTT. It translates to CASRDSRNTGELFF. The chain links TRBV28 to TRBJ2-2; D perhaps matches TRBD2 (5 bases). Germline CDR1 is MDHEN and CDR2 is SYDVKM. CDR3 length: 14 amino acids. Trimming took off 6 bases at V and 2 bases at J, with 10 bases between the two ends.

This clonotype was recorded at least ten times. The genes are TRBV7-8 and TRBJ1-1, with D tentatively TRBD1 (6 bases). The germline gives CDR1 SGHVS, CDR2 FQNEAQ. V gave up 5 bases and J gave up 2 bases, with 18 bases separating them. The CDR3 is made up of 16 amino acids. CDR3 DNA: TGTGCCAGCAGCCGACGCCCCCGGACAGATAACACTGAAGCTTTCTTT. Amino acids: CASSRRPRTDNTEAFF.

The chain couples TRBV7-3 to TRBJ2-1, with TRBD2 matching 8 bases. After removal of 5 bases from V and 4 bases from J, the junction contained 10 bases not matched to a gene. Germline V gene lookup returns CDR1 SGHTA and CDR2 FQGTGA. The CDR3 spans 16 residues. The CDR3 sequence: CASSTQAGASYNEQFF. CDR3 in DNA: TGTGCCAGCAGCACCCAAGCGGGAGCGTCGTACAATGAGCAGTTCTTC. The entire variable domain, with the rest obtained from reference TRBV7-3 and TRBJ2-1, is as follows: GAGVSQTPSNKVTEKGKYVELRCDPISGHTALYWYRQSLGQGPEFLIYFQGTGAADDSGLPNDRFFAVRPEGSVSTLKIQRTERGDSAVYLCASSTQAGASYNEQFFGPGTRLTVL.

Points on this clonotype: A much larger clone differs from this one at a single base, so this may be a read error. The chain joins TRBV24-1 to TRBJ2-1, with 8 positions matching TRBD1. Germline values: CDR1 KGHDR, CDR2 SFDVKD. V trimming: 5 bases; J trimming: 3 bases; junction bases outside the gene matches: 11. There are 17 residues in the CDR3. The CDR3: CATSVRRDRRHYNEQFF. The CDR3 DNA follows: TGTGCCACCAGTGTTCGACGGGACAGGCGACACTACAATGAGCAGTTCTTC.

Many counts were recorded for this clonotype. V usage is TRBV12-3 or TRBV12-4 and J usage is TRBJ2-1; the match to TRBD1 covers 10 bases. The CDR3 extends over 14 amino acids. The V gene end was trimmed by 7 bases and the J gene end by 6 bases; junction bases not matched to a gene: 6. In nucleotides, the CDR3 is TGTGCCAGCACCCCAGGGACAGGGGTCAATGAGCAGTTCTTC. Translating it yields CASTPGTGVNEQFF.

On this clonotype itself: A much larger clone is a single base away; this may be a read error. The V call is TRBV10-3, the J call TRBJ2-7; D gene unclear. The germline V gene encodes CDR1 ENHRY and CDR2 SYGVKD. The CDR3 contains 14 residues. The CDR3 is CAIGDPRTLYEQYF. As DNA, the CDR3 is TGTGCCATCGGTGATCCCCGTACCCTCTACGAGCAGTACTTC.

This clonotype was detected many times. The rearrangement joins TRBV12-3 or TRBV12-4 to TRBJ2-4, with D maybe TRBD2 (6 bases). CDR3 size: 13 residues. Trimming cost V 6 bases and J 8 bases, with 14 bases left between them. CDR3 region: CASRGLLGDIQYF. CDR3 coding DNA: TGTGCCAGCAGGGGACTGTTGGGGGACATTCAGTACTTC.

The chain has TRBV4-1 and TRBJ2-2; D unresolved. Trimming removed 7 bases from V and 5 bases from J, with 17 bases in between. The CDR3 runs 15 residues. CDR1 is MGHRA and CDR2 is YSYEKL in the germline V gene. The CDR3 nucleotides are TGCGCCAGCAAGGTTGGAGAGCGAGAAACCGGGGAGCTGTTTTTT. Translating gives CASKVGERETGELFF.

This clonotype was counted only a few times. V gene TRBV7-3 combines with J gene TRBJ2-5; D is undetermined. Germline lookup yields CDR1 SGHTA and CDR2 FQGTGA. The CDR3 has 13 amino acids. The V and J ends lost 1 base and 1 base respectively, with 4 bases between them. The CDR3 protein is CASSLSFQETQYF. CDR3 nucleotides: TGTGCCAGCAGCTTAAGTTTCCAAGAGACCCAGTACTTC.

This clonotype appeared many times. The DNA for the CDR3 is TGTGCCAGCAGATCACTTCCAGCGGGAGGGCCGATTAATGAGCAGTTCTTC. Translated, it gives CASRSLPAGGPINEQFF. The chain is built from TRBV12-3 or TRBV12-4 and TRBJ2-1, with 10 bases identical to TRBD2. J lost 7 bases, V lost 6 bases, and 15 bases had no gene match. CDR3 length equals 17 residues.

This chain uses TRBV3-1 with TRBJ1-1; 9 nucleotides agree with TRBD1. The CDR3 has 14 amino acids. V dropped 4 bases and J dropped 3; count of bases not matched to a gene: 3. The germline gives CDR1 LGHDT, CDR2 YNNKEL (reference sequence). CDR3 in amino acids: CASSRDRGYTEAFF. In DNA form, the CDR3 reads TGTGCCAGCAGCCGTGACAGGGGGTACACTGAAGCTTTCTTT.

The table lists this clonotype with a few counts. The rearrangement uses TRBV6-2 or TRBV6-3 and TRBJ2-7, with 7 bases identical to TRBD1. Germline assignment: CDR1 MNHEY and CDR2 SVGEGT. J gave up 1 base and V 2 bases, and 11 bases lay outside the gene matches. The CDR3 is 17 residues long. The CDR3 coding sequence is TGTGCCAGCAGTTACCCCGTAGACAGGGAATGGTCCTACGAGCAGTACTTC. It encodes CASSYPVDREWSYEQYF.

This clonotype appeared many times. This chain joins TRBV7-2 and TRBJ1-5, with D perhaps TRBD1 (5 bases). CDR1 is SGHTA and CDR2 is FQGNSA in the germline V gene. The ends were cut back, 2 bases at V and 4 bases at J, with 12 bases in the middle. The length of the CDR3 is 15 residues. For the CDR3, the DNA is TGTGCCAGCAGCTTAATTGGGGACGTTAATCAGCCCCAGCATTTT. It codes for CASSLIGDVNQPQHF.

Ten or more counts support this clonotype. The chain joins TRBV7-9 to TRBJ2-2; 11 bases match TRBD2. CDR3 length: 16 amino acids. Germline V gives CDR1 SEHNR, CDR2 FQNEAQ (reference sequence). V lost 5 bases to trimming and J lost 5 bases; unmatched junction nucleotides: 7. The DNA of the CDR3 is TGTGCCAGCAGCCCACTAGCGGGAGAAAAGACCGGGGAGCTGTTTTTT. Residues: CASSPLAGEKTGELFF.

This sequence joins TRBV5-1 and TRBJ1-2; TRBD1 agrees at 9 bases. This CDR3 comprises 16 residues. Germline V CDR1 and CDR2: SGHRS, YFSETQ. Germline trimming cut 2 bases from V and 4 bases from J; bases unmatched to any gene: 9. The CDR3 spells CASSFIPGQGPYGYTF. In nucleotides, the CDR3 is TGCGCCAGCAGCTTTATTCCGGGACAGGGTCCCTATGGCTACACCTTC.

This clonotype was picked up a small number of times. The rearrangement uses TRBV11-2 and TRBJ1-4; D is unclear. The CDR3 totals 16 residues. Germline V gene lookup returns CDR1 SGHAT and CDR2 FQNNGV. The V end was cut by 5 bases, the J end by 4 bases, with 17 bases between. In DNA form, the CDR3 reads TGTGCCAGCAGCCCACAAGCGTTGACGGGTAATGAAAAACTGTTTTTT. Its translation is CASSPQALTGNEKLFF.

The gene calls are TRBV12-3 or TRBV12-4 and TRBJ1-1; TRBD1 might be the D (6 bases). This CDR3 spans 13 amino acids. Trimming stripped 2 bases from V and 6 bases from J, with 10 bases between. CDR3 region: CASSLSGGSEAFF. The CDR3 DNA follows: TGTGCCAGCAGTTTATCGGGGGGCTCTGAAGCTTTCTTT.